Shown below are 9 T cell receptor beta chains from a single sample sequenced in a study of blood T cell repertoires in COVID-19. The table came from immunoSEQ multiplex PCR; TCRdb's copy has only in-frame clones and leaves some out. The profile covers some 170,000 clones, with roughly 80% appearing a single time and roughly 8.4% taken by the ten largest. Sequencing used peripheral blood. The source is a man in his fifties or sixties with acute or convalescent COVID-19.

CDR3 in amino acids: CAIIPDSTGEAFF. The CDR3 DNA sequence: TGTGCCATCATTCCGGACAGTACGGGAGAAGCTTTCTTT. The chain links TRBV10-3 to TRBJ1-1; TRBD1 might be the D (6 bases). V was clipped by 7 bases and J by 8 bases, with 17 bases between them. The CDR3 consists of 13 residues. Germline V gene data show CDR1 as ENHRY and CDR2 as SYGVKD.

The gene calls are TRBV27 and TRBJ2-1; 8 bases match TRBD1. CDR3 length: 14 amino acids. Trimming took 5 bases from V and 7 from J; bases not matched to a gene: 7. Germline V gene lookup returns CDR1 MNHEY and CDR2 SMNVEV (reference sequence). CDR3 amino acids: CASSRTGLVNEQFF. CDR3 in DNA: TGTGCCAGCAGTCGGACAGGGTTGGTAAATGAGCAGTTCTTC.

The chain carries TRBV12-3 or TRBV12-4 and TRBJ1-2; the D gene is possibly TRBD1 (5 bases). Trimming shortened V by 3 bases and J by 8 bases, and 10 bases separated the two germline ends. CDR3 size: 12 residues. The CDR3 DNA reads as TGTGCCAGCAGTTTTAACAGGCACGGCTACACCTTC. Its protein is CASSFNRHGYTF.

The V and J genes are TRBV3-1 (or the pseudogene TRBV3-2) and TRBJ2-2, with TRBD1 as a possible D gene (5 bases). The CDR3 has 15 amino acids. The V and J ends lost 4 bases and 4 bases respectively, with 13 bases between them. CDR1 LGHDT and CDR2 YNNKEL come from the germline V gene (reference sequence). The CDR3 coding sequence is TGTGCCAGCAGCCCCCTAGGGGCGAGCACCGGGGAGCTGTTTTTT. It translates to CASSPLGASTGELFF.

This chain links TRBV7-3 with TRBJ2-1; 8 bases line up with TRBD1. The CDR3 has 16 residues. The V segment lost 5 bases and the J segment 4 bases; nucleotides outside the gene matches: 10. Germline values: CDR1 SGHTA, CDR2 FQGTGA. CDR3 sequence (DNA): TGTGCCAGCAGCCTCACCTCCGGACAGGGATACAATGAGCAGTTCTTC. Amino acids: CASSLTSGQGYNEQFF.

The rearrangement uses TRBV7-9 and TRBJ1-2; D unresolved. CDR3 size: 13 residues. The V gene's germline CDR1 is SEHNR and CDR2 FQNEAQ (reference sequence). V gave up 1 base and J gave up 3 bases, with 6 bases separating them. DNA for the CDR3: TGTGCCAGCAGCTTAGGCGCATACTATGGCTACACCTTC. Its translation is CASSLGAYYGYTF.

The V call is TRBV7-3, the J call TRBJ2-5; D is undetermined. Trimming shortened V by 0 bases and J by 0 bases, and 8 bases separated the two germline ends. In germline, CDR1 is SGHTA, CDR2 FQGTGA. The CDR3 runs 15 residues. The CDR3 loop is CASSLTPGYQETQYF. For the CDR3, the DNA is TGTGCCAGCAGCTTAACCCCCGGGTACCAAGAGACCCAGTACTTC.

In this sample, this clone turned up a few times. The chain combines TRBV6-6 with TRBJ1-5, with unresolved D. Germline-derived CDR1 and CDR2 are MNHNY and SVGAGI (reference sequence). The CDR3 loop spans 14 amino acids. Trimming took off 3 bases at V and 5 bases at J, with 11 bases between the two ends. The CDR3 protein is CASSYDGNYQPQHF. DNA of the CDR3: TGTGCCAGCAGTTATGATGGCAATTATCAGCCCCAGCATTTT.

The genes are TRBV5-4 and TRBJ2-3, with 9 bases matching TRBD1. After removal of 4 bases from V and 3 bases from J, the junction contained 6 bases not matched to a gene. Looked up from germline, CDR1 is SGHNT and CDR2 is YYREEE (reference sequence). CDR3 length: 15 amino acids. CDR3 nucleotide sequence: TGTGCCAGCAGCGACCGGGACAGGGTAACAGATACGCAGTATTTT. This encodes CASSDRDRVTDTQYF.